A single sample is the source of the 28 T cell receptor beta chains below, sequenced in a study of blood T cell repertoires in COVID-19. Repertoires were generated with immunoSEQ multiplex PCR, while TCRdb's copy carries only in-frame clones and drops some. The data hold a few hundred thousand clones, with about nine tenths observed a single time. The sequencing input was PBMCs or T cells enriched from blood (not recorded which). The receptors stem from a man under 40 who had recovered from COVID-19.

The genes are TRBV7-8 and TRBJ2-1; 8 bases line up with TRBD1. The CDR3 has 15 residues. Looked up from germline, CDR1 is SGHVS and CDR2 is FQNEAQ. V shed 5 bases, J shed 8 bases, and the junction held 11 bases outside the gene matches. CDR3 sequence reads: CASSTRTGPRYEQFF. The CDR3 DNA follows: TGTGCCAGCAGCACGCGGACAGGGCCTAGATATGAGCAGTTCTTC.

The rearrangement joins TRBV3-1 (or the pseudogene TRBV3-2) to TRBJ2-5; D uncertain. Germline V lookup: CDR1 LGHDT, CDR2 YNNKEL (reference sequence). The CDR3 spans 12 residues. The V end was cut by 2 bases, the J end by 2 bases, with 3 bases between. The CDR3 spells CASSQSQETQYF. The CDR3 DNA reads TGTGCCAGCAGCCAATCACAAGAGACCCAGTACTTC.

This sequence joins TRBV24-1 and TRBJ1-5, with 7 bases aligning to TRBD1. V gave up 5 bases and J gave up 4 bases; unmatched junction bases: 4. The germline V gene encodes CDR1 KGHDR and CDR2 SFDVKD. This CDR3 is built from 14 residues. In DNA, the CDR3 is TGTGCCACCAGTGCCCAGACAGGGAATCAGCCCCAGCATTTT. As protein: CATSAQTGNQPQHF.

This chain links TRBV5-6 with TRBJ2-5, with 10 bases aligning to TRBD1. CDR1 is SGHDT and CDR2 is YYEEEE in the germline V gene. The V gene end was trimmed by 6 bases and the J gene end by 1 base; junction bases not matched to a gene: 6. This CDR3 is built from 15 residues. CDR3 bases: TGTGCCAGCACCGGGACAGGGGCTCCCCAAGAGACCCAGTACTTC. It yields the protein CASTGTGAPQETQYF.

The chain is built from TRBV6-5 and TRBJ1-2; 9 nucleotides agree with TRBD1. The junction had 4 bases not matched to a gene; V was cut back by 4 bases and J by 4 bases. Per germline, CDR1 MNHEY and CDR2 SVGAGI. CDR3 length: 14 amino acids. CDR3 residues: CASSSGQGFYGYTF. CDR3 in DNA: TGTGCCAGCAGTTCGGGACAGGGATTCTATGGCTACACCTTC.

The V call is TRBV9, the J call TRBJ2-3, with unresolved D. CDR3 length: 13 residues. Germline V CDR1 and CDR2: SGDLS, YYNGEE. Trimming cost V 4 bases and J 2 bases, with 8 bases left between them. CDR3 sequence (DNA): TGTGCCAGCAGCTACACCGCCACAGATACGCAGTATTTT. Translation: CASSYTATDTQYF.

In its sample, this clone was seen once. The chain is built from TRBV10-2 and TRBJ2-1, with 10 bases fitting TRBD2. This CDR3 has 13 residues. V shed 9 bases, J shed 8 bases, and the junction held 7 bases outside the gene matches. In germline, CDR1 is WSHSY, CDR2 SAAADI. CDR3 region: CARSGGAFDEQFF. CDR3 in DNA: TGCGCCAGAAGCGGGGGGGCTTTTGATGAGCAGTTCTTC.

The rearrangement links TRBV28 to TRBJ2-5; D gene unclear. With 5 bases removed from V and 0 bases from J, the gap between germline ends came to 16 bases. This CDR3 has 16 amino acids. Germline V gene sequence: CDR1 MDHEN, CDR2 SYDVKM. CDR3 DNA sequence: TGTGCCAGCAGTAATGGGCCTTTGGTGTACCAAGAGACCCAGTACTTC. This codes for CASSNGPLVYQETQYF.

This sequence joins TRBV6-2 or TRBV6-3 and TRBJ2-7; the match to TRBD2 covers 13 bases. The germline CDR1 and CDR2 sequences are MNHEY and SVGEGT. J lost 6 bases, V lost 2 bases, and 13 bases had no gene match. The CDR3 runs to 18 residues. The CDR3 sequence is CASSYHTPRTSGSGEQYF. CDR3 DNA sequence: TGTGCCAGCAGTTACCATACTCCCCGGACTAGCGGGAGTGGCGAGCAGTACTTC.

This rearrangement joins TRBV6-6 to TRBJ1-6; TRBD1 might be the D (5 bases). Germline V lookup: CDR1 MNHNY, CDR2 SVGAGI (reference sequence). CDR3 length equals 15 residues. Trimming stripped 5 bases from V and 7 bases from J, with 15 bases between. CDR3 nucleotide sequence: TGTGCCAGCAGTGGGCCCCGTCAGGGCAATTCACCCCTCCACTTT. As protein: CASSGPRQGNSPLHF.

The CDR3 reads CASSSGLAGSNEQYF. CDR3 DNA: TGTGCCAGCAGTTCAGGACTAGCGGGGTCCAACGAGCAGTACTTC. The chain links TRBV27 to TRBJ2-7; 12 nucleotides agree with TRBD2. Trimming at V came to 4 bases and at J to 5 bases, leaving 6 bases not matched to a gene. The CDR3 has 15 amino acids. Germline lookup yields CDR1 MNHEY and CDR2 SMNVEV (reference sequence).

The chain uses TRBV3-1 (or the pseudogene TRBV3-2) and TRBJ2-2, with TRBD2 matching over 8 bases. Germline V gives CDR1 LGHDT, CDR2 YNNKEL (reference sequence). The length of the CDR3 is 15 residues. V lost 1 base, J lost 6 bases, and 4 bases stayed unmatched. This chain's CDR3 is CASSQAGTRAGELFF. CDR3 DNA: TGTGCCAGCAGCCAAGCGGGGACTAGAGCCGGGGAGCTGTTTTTT.

The chain uses TRBV24-1 and TRBJ1-6, with 7 bases fitting TRBD1. V lost 5 bases, J lost 1 base, and 4 bases stayed unmatched. The germline gives CDR1 KGHDR, CDR2 SFDVKD. The CDR3 contains 16 residues. The CDR3 sequence: CATSGLRGSYNSPLHF. The DNA of the CDR3 is TGTGCCACCAGTGGTCTCAGGGGGTCCTATAATTCACCCCTCCACTTT.

A word on this clone: Different DNA sequences within this sample yield the same CDR3. The genes are TRBV11-2 and TRBJ2-1, with 7 bases lining up with TRBD2. Germline V gives CDR1 SGHAT, CDR2 FQNNGV. The CDR3 is 16 amino acids. The V segment lost 0 bases and the J segment 0 bases; nucleotides outside the gene matches: 2. CDR3 region: CASSLDGGSSYNEQFF. CDR3 in DNA: TGTGCCAGCAGCTTAGACGGCGGGAGCTCCTACAATGAGCAGTTCTTC.

The CDR3, as DNA: TGTGCCAGCAGCCAAGTCGGGAGCGGGGAGCAGTTCTTC. Protein product: CASSQVGSGEQFF. The V call is TRBV3-1 (or the pseudogene TRBV3-2), the J call TRBJ2-1; D perhaps matches TRBD2 (6 bases). CDR1 and CDR2 from the germline V gene are LGHDT and YNNKEL (reference sequence). V lost 1 base to trimming and J lost 10 bases, with 11 bases between them. The CDR3 runs to 13 residues.

The gene calls are TRBV24-1 and TRBJ2-1; 9 bases align to TRBD2. V shed 3 bases, J shed 7 bases, and the junction held 15 bases outside the gene matches. From germline, CDR1 is KGHDR and CDR2 SFDVKD. The CDR3 extends over 18 amino acids. In DNA form, the CDR3 reads TGTGCCACCAGTGATCCCACTCCCTTTAGCGGGAGCGAAAATGAGCAGTTCTTC. Residues: CATSDPTPFSGSENEQFF.

The rearrangement uses TRBV4-3 and TRBJ2-1, with TRBD2 matching 10 bases. The CDR3 totals 18 residues. V was clipped by 4 bases and J by 4 bases; unmatched bases: 13. CDR1 is LGHNA and CDR2 is YSLEER in the germline V gene. The CDR3 protein is CASSPAASGGLLYNEQFF. CDR3 DNA sequence: TGCGCCAGCAGCCCCGCCGCTAGCGGGGGACTTTTATACAATGAGCAGTTCTTC.

The chain uses TRBV7-2 and TRBJ2-3, with 10 bases lining up with TRBD1. The trim removed 5 bases at V and 2 bases at J, leaving 7 bases unmatched. This CDR3 region has 16 residues. CDR1 SGHTA and CDR2 FQGNSA come from the germline V gene. The CDR3 region has the DNA TGTGCCAGCAGCGGGGGACAGGGGCGCGCCACAGATACGCAGTATTTT. This encodes CASSGGQGRATDTQYF. The full variable domain, its missing parts supplied by reference TRBV7-2 and TRBJ2-3, is GAGVSQSPSNKVTEKGKDVELRCDPISGHTALYWYRQSLGQGLEFLIYFQGNSAPDKSGLPSDRFSAERTGGSVSTLTIQRTQQEDSAVYLCASSGGQGRATDTQYFGPGTRLTVL.

The chain joins TRBV5-1 to TRBJ1-1, with 8 bases that match TRBD1. Germline V gene data show CDR1 as SGHRS and CDR2 as YFSETQ. The CDR3 length is 14 residues. V lost 4 bases to trimming and J lost 4 bases; unmatched junction nucleotides: 6. DNA of the CDR3: TGCGCCAGCAGCCCACAGGGGGGGTTCACTGAAGCTTTCTTT. This sequence encodes CASSPQGGFTEAFF.

V usage is TRBV28 and J usage is TRBJ1-1; 7 bases are a match to TRBD1. With 6 bases clipped from V and 0 bases from J, the junction kept 4 bases outside the gene matches. The CDR3 runs 14 residues. The germline V gene has CDR1 MDHEN and CDR2 SYDVKM. CDR3 sequence: CASRKQGMNTEAFF. Here the CDR3 DNA reads TGTGCCAGCAGGAAACAGGGGATGAACACTGAAGCTTTCTTT.

The chain combines TRBV9 with TRBJ2-7, with 11 positions matching TRBD2. The junction had 10 bases not matched to a gene; V was cut back by 3 bases and J by 5 bases. The CDR3 consists of 16 residues. Germline values: CDR1 SGDLS, CDR2 YYNGEE. The CDR3 DNA is TGTGCCAGCAGCGAGAAGCTAGCGGGAGGTGTCCACGAGCAGTACTTC. Amino acids: CASSEKLAGGVHEQYF.

For the CDR3, the DNA is TGTGCCTGGAGTCCGGTTGTAGCTTTCTTT. Its translation is CAWSPVVAFF. The V call is TRBV30, the J call TRBJ1-1; D gene uncertain. The germline V gene encodes CDR1 GTSNPN and CDR2 SVGIG (reference sequence). This CDR3 is 10 amino acids long. V shed 2 bases and J shed 10 bases, with 8 bases lying between them.

V gene TRBV5-5 combines with J gene TRBJ1-2; a possible D gene is TRBD1 (5 bases). V was pared by 1 base and J by 4 bases, with 17 bases between. CDR3 length: 16 residues. Germline V gives CDR1 SGHKS, CDR2 YYEKEE (reference sequence). CDR3 amino acids: CASSLSFQGGSYGYTF. In nucleotides, the CDR3 is TGTGCCAGCAGCTTGTCATTTCAGGGCGGGAGCTATGGCTACACCTTC.

The J gene is TRBJ2-7, the V gene TRBV7-9; D is unclear. The germline V gene has CDR1 SEHNR and CDR2 FQNEAQ (reference sequence). V lost 6 bases, J lost 3 bases, and 12 bases lay in between. The CDR3 is 13 amino acids. The CDR3 region has the DNA TGTGCCAGCAGTTCCTCCTTCTTCTACGAGCAGTACTTC. It translates to CASSSSFFYEQYF.

The chain has TRBV5-1 and TRBJ1-4; 10 bases align to TRBD1. Per germline, CDR1 SGHRS and CDR2 YFSETQ. V lost 5 bases and J lost 4; bases outside the gene matches: 14. CDR3 length: 18 residues. In DNA form, the CDR3 reads TGCGCCAGCAGAAAGACAGGGGGCGCGGATCTCGGTAATGAAAAACTGTTTTTT. Residues: CASRKTGGADLGNEKLFF.

The chain carries TRBV7-9 and TRBJ2-7; D not certain. Trimming left V 2 bases short and J 4 bases short, with 6 bases between. CDR1 is SEHNR and CDR2 is FQNEAQ in the germline V gene (reference sequence). CDR3 size: 12 residues. CDR3 protein: CASSLRDYEQYF. The CDR3 DNA reads TGTGCCAGCAGCTTAAGAGATTACGAGCAGTACTTC.

V and J are TRBV29-1 and TRBJ2-7; TRBD1 matches 10 bases. The length of the CDR3 is 12 residues. Germline V lookup: CDR1 SQVTM, CDR2 ANQGSEA. V was pared by 4 bases and J by 3 bases, with 0 bases of the junction left unmatched. The CDR3 reads CSVGDRGYEQYF. DNA for the CDR3: TGCAGCGTTGGGGACAGGGGCTACGAGCAGTACTTC.

The V call is TRBV5-1, the J call TRBJ1-1, with unresolved D. The CDR3 has 14 amino acids. V was shortened by 0 bases and J by 5 bases, with 11 bases between the two germline ends. CDR1 and CDR2 (germline): SGHRS, YFSETQ. CDR3 loop: CASSLEDGETEAFF. CDR3 in DNA: TGCGCCAGCAGCTTGGAGGACGGGGAAACTGAAGCTTTCTTT.